Listed below are T cell receptor delta chains from one sample, sequenced in a study of gamma-delta chains in newborns, infants, children. TCRdb re-processed the reads using CATT. This table holds around 10,000 delta-chain clones, around 8.3% found once. Specimen: blood. The origin of the receptors is a child who was a newborn, infant or young child, either healthy, febrile or measles-vaccinated (not recorded which). CDR3s include the opening cysteine and the closing phenylalanine or tryptophan. D genes are given only for firm matches.

d_gene,v_gene,j_gene,CDR3aa
NA,TRAV29/DV5,TRDJ1,CAAMSSARYTDKLIF
TRDD3,TRDV2,TRDJ1,CACDVLGDRGTDKLIF
NA,TRDV2,TRDJ2,CACDALGDRKLFF
TRDD3,TRDV2,TRDJ3,CACDTVLGTWDTRQVFF
TRDD3,TRDV2,TRDJ1,CACDAVLGDTYTDKLIF
TRDD3,TRDV2,TRDJ3,CACDTVDTSSWDTRQMFF
TRDD3,TRDV1,TRDJ1,CALGDPPVLGDTRADKLIF
TRDD3,TRDV2,TRDJ1,CACDTVLGDTRYTDKLIF
NA,TRDV2,TRDJ2,CACDRMGLSTAQLFF
NA,TRDV2,TRDJ1,CACDSIPGQLTPTDKLIF
TRDD3,TRDV2,TRDJ2,CACNKLGDTPSVTAQLFF
TRDD3,TRDV2,TRDJ3,CACDTGGLGDNTWDTRQMFF
TRDD3,TRDV2,TRDJ3,CACDTGSLGVKSSWDTRQMFF
NA,TRDV2,TRDJ3,CACDTVDSSWDTRQMFF
TRDD3,TRDV2,TRDJ1,CACDTVNGGYATNKLIF
TRDD3,TRDV2,TRDJ3,CACDLTGGYASWDTRQMFF
TRDD3,TRDV2,TRDJ1,CACDTGHLLGDKRGDKLIF
NA,TRDV2,TRDJ2,CACDTLGLTAQLFF
TRDD3,TRDV2,TRDJ2,CACDPVMGDGGTLTAQLFF
TRDD3,TRDV2,TRDJ3,CACVVLGGSSWDTRQMFF
NA,TRDV2,TRDJ1,CACDTLGRGTTTDKLIF
NA,TRDV1,TRDJ2,CALGELMAGVALTAQLFF
TRDD3,TRDV2,TRDJ1,CACDQLGGHKLIF
TRDD2,TRDV3,TRDJ1,CASNLPRYPIDADKLIF
NA,TRDV1,TRDJ1,CALGDSGVYTDKLIF
TRDD3,TRDV2,TRDJ1,CACDRANFWGTITDKLIF
TRDD3,TRDV2,TRDJ1,CACDIIPTGGYANTDKLIF
NA,TRDV1,TRDJ1,CALGVDIPDLLYTDKLIF
NA,TRDV2,TRDJ3,CACEGILVAWDTRQMFF
NA,TRDV1,TRDJ1,CALGEPGTDKLIF
TRDD3,TRDV2,TRDJ1,CACDSVLGDTPHTDKLIF
TRDD3,TRDV1,TRDJ1,CALGEIPQKLWSGGYGDTDKLIF
TRDD3,TRDV1,TRDJ1,CALGERFPLRTGDADKLIF
TRDD3,TRDV2,TRDJ2,CACEPLGDTQLFF
TRDD3,TRDV2,TRDJ3,CACDTWEGISSWDTRQMFF
TRDD3,TRDV2,TRDJ3,CARDNTGGPSSWDTRQMFF
TRDD3,TRDV2,TRDJ3,CACDPWGMSSWDTRQMFF
TRDD3,TRDV2,TRDJ2,CACDGVLGDTLTAQLFF
NA,TRDV1,TRDJ1,CALGVPRGPVTDKLIF
NA,TRDV2,TRDJ3,CACDTWGESSWDTRQMFF
NA,TRDV2,TRDJ3,CACDTVGTQSSWDTRQMFF
TRDD3,TRDV2,TRDJ3,CACDTLVGDTEVSLSWDTRQMFF
TRDD3,TRDV2,TRDJ3,CACDTVLGDFSSWDTRQMFF
TRDD3,TRDV2,TRDJ1,CACDMVGDKVTDKLIF
TRDD3,TRDV1,TRDJ1,CALGELSWGILLYADKLIF
TRDD3,TRDV2,TRDJ3,CACDTVLGDTLSSWDPRQMFF
TRDD3,TRDV2,TRDJ3,CACDTLGGSSWDTRQMFF
TRDD3,TRDV2,TRDJ3,CACDTAGGPSSWDTRQMFF
TRDD3,TRDV1,TRDJ1,CALGAYYWGEYTDKLIF
TRDD3,TRDV2,TRDJ1,CACDLLGVADYTDKLIF
NA,TRDV2,TRDJ1,CACDSLGEADKLIF
NA,TRDV2,TRDJ1,CACDRLLAGDPFTDKLIF
TRDD3,TRDV1,TRDJ1,CALGRVAGGFGYTDKLIF
TRDD3,TRDV2,TRDJ3,CACDLLGGLSWDTRQMFF
TRDD3,TRDV2,TRDJ1,CACDTVTGGSTDKLIF
TRDD3,TRDV2,TRDJ1,CACDPVLGDTRTDKLIF